These 13 T cell receptor beta chains were sequenced from one sample in a study of PD-1 blockade in classical Hodgkin lymphoma. All trial patients relapsed after autologous stem cell transplantation. Clones were read by immunoSEQ multiplex PCR, and TCRdb kept only the in-frame ones, dropping some. The sample yields some 50,000 clones, about three quarters seen once. The specimen comprised peripheral blood mononuclear cells (PBMCs), sampled at baseline. These receptors were collected from a human donor with classical Hodgkin lymphoma.

This sequence joins TRBV30 and TRBJ2-1; D is undetermined. Germline V CDR1 and CDR2: GTSNPN, SVGIG (reference sequence). Trimming cost V 3 bases and J 12 bases, with 15 bases left between them. The CDR3 is 12 residues long. The CDR3 here is CAWRQNSFVQFF. The CDR3 nucleotides are TGTGCCTGGAGGCAGAATTCGTTTGTGCAGTTCTTC.

CDR3 DNA: TGTGCCAGCAGCTTAGTTGGTCTCACAGATACGCAGTATTTT. It encodes CASSLVGLTDTQYF. V and J are TRBV7-9 and TRBJ2-3; no clear D. Germline CDR1 and CDR2: SEHNR and FQNEAQ (reference sequence). The ends were cut back, 1 base at V and 2 bases at J, with 7 bases in the middle. The CDR3 runs to 14 residues.

This clone turned up a few times. The chain carries TRBV15 and TRBJ2-3, with D possibly being TRBD1 (6 bases). This CDR3 comprises 15 residues. V lost 0 bases to trimming and J lost 4 bases, with 11 bases between them. The germline V gene encodes CDR1 LNHNV and CDR2 YYDKDF (reference sequence). Here the CDR3 reads CATSRELNRADTQYF. The CDR3 region has the DNA TGTGCCACCAGCAGAGAGTTAAACAGGGCAGATACGCAGTATTTT.

The chain is built from TRBV7-5 and TRBJ1-4; the table's D call of TRBD1 was not tested on the DNA. TRBV7-5 is designated a pseudogene. This CDR3 has 16 amino acids. The CDR3 reads CVRSSTRTGRNEKLFF. The CDR3 nucleotides read TGTGTCAGAAGCTCAACCCGGACAGGGAGAAATGAAAAACTGTTTTTT.

Only one count was recorded for this clone. J is TRBJ2-1 and V is TRBV11-3; 7 nucleotides line up with TRBD2. In germline, CDR1 is SGHNT, CDR2 YENEEA. The V and J ends lost 0 bases and 9 bases, in that order; junction bases with no gene match: 11. CDR3 length: 16 amino acids. This CDR3 is CASSLEAGTNWGEQFF. The CDR3 nucleotides are TGTGCCAGCAGCTTAGAGGCCGGGACTAACTGGGGTGAGCAGTTCTTC.

Remarks on this clone: The sample holds other DNA sequences that translate to the same CDR3. CDR3 DNA: TGTGCCAGCAACAAAATTGGGGGGGCAGAACCTGAAGCTTTCTTT. Translation gives CASNKIGGAEPEAFF. This sequence joins TRBV25-1 and TRBJ1-1; perhaps TRBD1 as D (6 bases). Trimming took off 7 bases at V and 6 bases at J, with 21 bases between the two ends. Germline CDR1 MGHDK, CDR2 SYGVNS. The CDR3 has 15 residues.

The chain joins TRBV10-2 to TRBJ1-5; TRBD1 might be the D (6 bases). The germline CDR1 and CDR2 sequences are WSHSY and SAAADI. Between the trimmed V and J ends, which lost 6 bases and 2 bases, there was a span of 11 bases. This CDR3 comprises 14 residues. The CDR3 DNA reads TGCGCCAGCAGACAACAGGGAGGCAATCAGCCCCAGCATTTT. It encodes CASRQQGGNQPQHF.

The rearrangement joins TRBV15 to TRBJ1-1, with D uncertain. V was pared by 4 bases and J by 0 bases, with 12 bases between. The germline V gene has CDR1 LNHNV and CDR2 YYDKDF (reference sequence). The CDR3 is 15 residues long. The DNA for the CDR3 is TGTGCCACCAGCACTCAGGAGTATTTGAACACTGAAGCTTTCTTT. It yields the protein CATSTQEYLNTEAFF.

This rearrangement joins TRBV6-5 to TRBJ2-4; 7 bases are shared with TRBD2. From germline, CDR1 is MNHEY and CDR2 SVGAGI. With V trimmed by 8 bases and J by 16 bases, 11 bases remained unmatched. CDR3 length: 11 residues. In nucleotides, the CDR3 is TGTGCCAGCTCCTGGGAGGGACGGAACTACTTC. Protein product: CASSWEGRNYF.

This chain links TRBV2 with TRBJ1-1; 7 bases match TRBD1. Germline assignment: CDR1 SNHLY and CDR2 FYNNEI. The length of the CDR3 is 14 residues. The junction had 6 bases not matched to a gene; V was cut back by 2 bases and J by 6 bases. The CDR3 coding sequence is TGTGCCAGCAGTGAAATAAAGCAGGGGGCTGAAGCTTTCTTT. Translated: CASSEIKQGAEAFF.

V is TRBV2 and J is TRBJ2-7; 9 nucleotides match TRBD1. With 6 bases clipped from V and 11 bases from J, the junction kept 8 bases outside the gene matches. Germline V gives CDR1 SNHLY, CDR2 FYNNEI. The CDR3 runs to 12 residues. CDR3 residues: CASRDRGGTEYF. CDR3 nucleotide sequence: TGTGCCAGCAGGGACAGGGGTGGTACAGAGTACTTC.

The rearrangement joins TRBV13 to TRBJ1-2; no reliable D call. The CDR3 is 12 amino acids. Germline V lookup: CDR1 PRHDT, CDR2 FYEKMQ (reference sequence). Deletions cut 1 base from V and 7 bases from J, with 7 bases between. The CDR3 nucleotides read TGTGCCAGCAGCTTAGAGACTGTTGGCTACACCTTC. Translating gives CASSLETVGYTF.

This clone was seen a handful of times. The rearrangement joins TRBV7-8 to TRBJ2-3, with TRBD2 matching 12 bases. V lost 0 bases and J lost 1; bases outside the gene matches: 11. Germline V lookup: CDR1 SGHVS, CDR2 FQNEAQ. The CDR3 covers 20 residues. The CDR3 reads CASSLALRAASGGGTDTQYF. DNA of the CDR3: TGTGCCAGCAGCTTAGCGCTGCGGGCGGCTAGCGGGGGGGGCACAGATACGCAGTATTTT.